The next 10 T cell receptor beta chains were all read from a single sample in a study of blood T cells in healthy people across ages. The second PCR ran roughly 6 to 11 cycles with a sample-barcoded 5' primer and J-beta primers. TCRdb analysed the 5' RACE reads with MiXCR anew, one entry per CDR3 protein. The sample includes roughly 1,300,000 distinct CDR3 sequences, approximately 59% of them seen just once. The sample consisted of blood. The source is a man between 18 and 29 years old in good health.

This clonotype is a singleton in its sample. The rearrangement uses TRBV29-1 and TRBJ2-7, with D maybe TRBD1 (5 bases). This CDR3 comprises 13 residues. The V gene's germline CDR1 is SQVTM and CDR2 ANQGSEA. V shed 4 bases and J shed 10 bases, with 20 bases lying between them. CDR3 bases: TGCAGCGTTGTTTGGGCAGGGAAAGAGGCCCAGTACTTC. Protein product: CSVVWAGKEAQYF.

Here the CDR3 reads CASSHSYWEQYF. CDR3 DNA sequence: TGTGCCAGCAGCCATTCCTATTGGGAGCAGTACTTC. The V call is TRBV14, the J call TRBJ2-7; no clear D. Germline V gives CDR1 SGHDN, CDR2 FVKESK. This CDR3 has 12 amino acids. Trimming pared 3 bases from V and 7 bases from J, leaving 10 bases between.

The rearrangement links TRBV20-1 to TRBJ2-5; 14 positions match TRBD2. CDR1 DFQATT and CDR2 SNEGSKA come from the germline V gene (reference sequence). V shed 6 bases and J 4 bases; nucleotides not matched to a gene: 7. This CDR3 is built from 15 residues. As DNA, the CDR3 is TGCAGTGCAGGGACTAGCGGGAGTTGGAGAGAGACCCAGTACTTC. This sequence encodes CSAGTSGSWRETQYF.

The chain uses TRBV12-3 or TRBV12-4 and TRBJ1-5; 9 bases line up with TRBD1. Unmatched junction bases numbered 4, after V lost 3 bases and J lost 4 bases. This CDR3 contains 15 residues. In DNA form, the CDR3 reads TGTGCCAGCAGTTTTACGGGACAGGGTAATCAGCCCCAGCATTTT. Protein product: CASSFTGQGNQPQHF.

This chain joins TRBV12-3 or TRBV12-4 and TRBJ1-3; no firm D call. The CDR3 loop spans 14 amino acids. The V and J ends lost 5 bases and 8 bases respectively, with 16 bases between them. The CDR3 DNA reads as TGTGCCAGCAGTCTTCGAGCACTTGGGGACACCATATATTTT. It yields the protein CASSLRALGDTIYF.

The gene calls are TRBV7-8 and TRBJ2-2, with TRBD2 matching 14 bases. This CDR3 spans 17 amino acids. With 3 bases clipped from V and 4 bases from J, the junction kept 4 bases outside the gene matches. CDR1 SGHVS and CDR2 FQNEAQ come from the germline V gene. The CDR3 region is CASSFMTSGRGTGELFF. CDR3 in DNA: TGTGCCAGCAGCTTTATGACTAGCGGGAGGGGCACCGGGGAGCTGTTTTTT.

V is TRBV2 and J is TRBJ2-7; no reliable D call. Germline V lookup: CDR1 SNHLY, CDR2 FYNNEI. This CDR3 region has 12 residues. Trimming left V 7 bases short and J 1 base short, with 8 bases between. DNA of the CDR3: TGTGCCAGCACCGGCCAGTCCTACGAGCAGTACTTC. This translates into CASTGQSYEQYF.

The sample holds one count of this clonotype. This chain links TRBV7-2 with TRBJ1-4; D unresolved. V lost 2 bases and J lost 7, with 11 bases in between. The CDR3 is 14 residues long. Germline CDR1 reads SGHTA; CDR2 reads FQGNSA. DNA of the CDR3: TGTGCCAGCAGCTTAAGTGTGGTCGGTGAAAAACTGTTTTTT. Its translation: CASSLSVVGEKLFF.

The rearrangement joins TRBV29-1 to TRBJ2-3, with 7 bases identical to TRBD1. Germline V gene sequence: CDR1 SQVTM, CDR2 ANQGSEA. CDR3 length: 14 residues. V dropped 3 bases and J dropped 2; count of bases not matched to a gene: 5. The CDR3 region is CSVDRDSLTDTQYF. Written as DNA, the CDR3 is TGCAGCGTTGACCGGGACAGCCTCACAGATACGCAGTATTTT.

V and J are TRBV27 and TRBJ2-7; D is unclear. There are 13 residues in the CDR3. Trimming shortened V by 0 bases and J by 5 bases, and 8 bases separated the two germline ends. Germline V gene lookup returns CDR1 MNHEY and CDR2 SMNVEV (reference sequence). CDR3 region: CASSLSIPNEQYF. The DNA of the CDR3 is TGTGCCAGCAGTTTATCGATCCCCAACGAGCAGTACTTC.